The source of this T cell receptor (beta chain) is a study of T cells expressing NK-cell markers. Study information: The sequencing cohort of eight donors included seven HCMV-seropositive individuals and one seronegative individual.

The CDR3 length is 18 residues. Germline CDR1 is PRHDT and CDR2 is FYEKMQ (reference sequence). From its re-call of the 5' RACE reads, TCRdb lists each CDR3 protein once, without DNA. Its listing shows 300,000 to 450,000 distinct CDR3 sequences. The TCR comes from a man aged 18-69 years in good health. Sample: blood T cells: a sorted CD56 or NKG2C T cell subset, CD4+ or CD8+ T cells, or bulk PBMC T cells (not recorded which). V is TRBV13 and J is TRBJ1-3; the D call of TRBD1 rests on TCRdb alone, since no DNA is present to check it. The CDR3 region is CASSLSRGQGWTGNTIYF.